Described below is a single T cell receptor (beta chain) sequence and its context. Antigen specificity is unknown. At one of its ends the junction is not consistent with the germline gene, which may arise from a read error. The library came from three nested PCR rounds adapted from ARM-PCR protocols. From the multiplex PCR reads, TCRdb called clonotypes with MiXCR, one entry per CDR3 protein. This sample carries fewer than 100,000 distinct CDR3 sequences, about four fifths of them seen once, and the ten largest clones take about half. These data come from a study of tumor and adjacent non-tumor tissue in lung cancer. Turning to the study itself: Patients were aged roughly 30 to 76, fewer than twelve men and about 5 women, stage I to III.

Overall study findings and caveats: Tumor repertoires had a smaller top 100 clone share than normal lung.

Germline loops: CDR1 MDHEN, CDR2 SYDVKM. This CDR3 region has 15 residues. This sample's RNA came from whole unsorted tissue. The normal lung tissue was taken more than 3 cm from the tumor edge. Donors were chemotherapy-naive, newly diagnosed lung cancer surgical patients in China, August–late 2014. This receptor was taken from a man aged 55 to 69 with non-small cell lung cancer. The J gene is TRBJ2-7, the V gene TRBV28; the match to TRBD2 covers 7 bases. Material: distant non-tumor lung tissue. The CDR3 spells CANSPLSGASYEQYF. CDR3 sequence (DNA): TGTGCCAACAGTCCTCTAAGCGGGGCTTCCTACGAGCAGTACTTC.